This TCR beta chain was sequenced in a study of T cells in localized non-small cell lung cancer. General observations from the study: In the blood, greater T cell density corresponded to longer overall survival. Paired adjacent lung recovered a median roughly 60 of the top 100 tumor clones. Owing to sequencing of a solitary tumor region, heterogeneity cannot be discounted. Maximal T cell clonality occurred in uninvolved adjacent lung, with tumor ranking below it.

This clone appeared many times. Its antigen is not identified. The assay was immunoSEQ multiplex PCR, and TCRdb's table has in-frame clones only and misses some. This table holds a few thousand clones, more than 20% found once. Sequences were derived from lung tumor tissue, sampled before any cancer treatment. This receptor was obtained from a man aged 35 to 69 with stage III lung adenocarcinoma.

The CDR3 here is CASSYLGLAGGTQYF. In nucleotides, the CDR3 is TGTGCCAGCAGTTACCTGGGACTAGCGGGGGGTACCCAGTACTTC. The chain carries TRBV6-8 and TRBJ2-5; TRBD2 aligns across 15 bases. Trimming cost V 2 bases and J 8 bases; bases outside gene matches: 3. CDR1 MNHGY and CDR2 SAAAGT come from the germline V gene. This CDR3 comprises 15 residues.